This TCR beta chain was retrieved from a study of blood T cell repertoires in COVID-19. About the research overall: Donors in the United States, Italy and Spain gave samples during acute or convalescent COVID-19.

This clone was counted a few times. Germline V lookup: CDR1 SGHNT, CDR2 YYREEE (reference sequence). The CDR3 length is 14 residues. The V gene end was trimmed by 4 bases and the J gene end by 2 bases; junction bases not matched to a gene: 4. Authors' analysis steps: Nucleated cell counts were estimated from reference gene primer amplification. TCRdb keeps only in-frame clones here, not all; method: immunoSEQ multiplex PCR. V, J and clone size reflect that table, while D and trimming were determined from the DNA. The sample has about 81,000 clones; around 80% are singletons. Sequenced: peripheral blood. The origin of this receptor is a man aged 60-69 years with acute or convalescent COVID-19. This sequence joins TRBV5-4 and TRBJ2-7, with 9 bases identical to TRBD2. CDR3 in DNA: TGTGCCAGCAGCCCAGAGCGGGGGGCCTACGAGCAGTACTTC. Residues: CASSPERGAYEQYF.